This T cell receptor (beta chain) was observed in a study of blood T cells in healthy people across ages. At the level of the study: Capturing about one barcoded beta molecule per two T cells was achieved by template switching.

Whole-study results and caveats: Without sorted subsets, naive and antigen-experienced compartments could not be conclusively compared. It was held that the diversity estimates obtained from one million T cells were underestimates.

There are a few counts of this clonotype. Its target is not known. A second roughly 6 to 12 cycle PCR used barcoded and J-beta primers. Each cDNA molecule was tagged by a template-switch adaptor that had 12 random nucleotides. Using its own MiXCR run on the 5' RACE reads, TCRdb lists one record per CDR3 protein. The sample yields about 640,000 distinct CDR3 sequences, roughly 58% seen once. V was clipped by 3 bases and J by 4 bases, with 13 bases between them. The CDR3 extends over 14 amino acids. The rearrangement uses TRBV12-3 or TRBV12-4 and TRBJ2-7; a weak D match, TRBD1 (5 bases). Sequenced sample: blood. This TCR derives from a man aged 60 to 75 in good health. The CDR3 sequence is CASSFETASYEQYF. CDR3 sequence (DNA): TGTGCCAGCAGTTTCGAGACAGCCTCTTACGAGCAGTACTTC.